This TCR beta chain is from a study of CD8+CD57+ T cells in acquired aplastic anemia (dated by TCRdb to 2017 to 2018). About the study as a whole: A mean of approximately 2.9 ug of DNA, ranging from about 0.2 to 27.4 ug, was extracted from sorted CD4+ and CD8+ cells. Healthy donor samples averaged approximately 10 million reads for CD4+ and about 12 million for CD8+ cells. Results and caveats for the whole study, not just this receptor: CD8+ Simpson's diversity did not differ significantly between patients and healthy controls (P=0.060). Although roughly 30 CD8+ CDR3 sequences were shared by patients and controls, these sequences appeared highly expressed in patients and within the immunodominant clones of patients.

Genomic DNA served as template for TCR beta VDJ combination and CDR3 sequence profiling. An Illumina HiSeq 2000 was the platform used for TCR repertoire sequencing. The original methods were these. TRBV/TRBJ rearrangement plots, CDR3 size and DJ length profiles, and Simpson's diversity index were used to assess repertoires. The most abundant DNA sequence in the deep sequencing data was defined as the immunodominant clone. CDR3 amino acid sequences were screened for sharing across subjects and were compared with published repertoires and the VDJdb database. The raw public data were reprocessed by TCRdb itself: fastp quality trimming at Q25, MiXCR clonotype calling, in-frame beta chains only. A single entry per CDR3 protein holds the most common genes and DNA from its merged rows. The V and J calls come from TCRdb's annotation, not from the publication. This sample lists about 170,000 distinct CDR3 sequences; under 75% were detected once. 45% to 55% of the sample is in the top ten clones.

In this study, sorted CD4+ and CD8+ T cells from the blood of healthy subjects and of severe aplastic anemia patients had their TCR repertoires deep-sequenced. Ficoll-Paque density gradient centrifugation was used to isolate peripheral blood mononuclear cells. Before DNA extraction, CD4+ and CD8+ T cells were sorted by FACS or by magnetic beads. This clonotype was detected many times. No cognate antigen has been identified for it. Base qualities are missing; no much larger clone stands one base away. CDR3 length: 17 amino acids, cysteine to phenylalanine. Just the 51-base CDR3 DNA is kept, in frame starting at base 1. Trimming accounts for 0 bases at V and 4 bases at J, while the number of junction bases matched to no gene is 11. CDR1 SGHKS and CDR2 YYEKEE were looked up in the germline V gene (reference sequence).

The rearrangement combines TRBV5-5 with TRBJ1-2, with TRBD1 matching 8 junction bases. Sequencing was performed on sorted CD4+, CD8+, or CD8+CD57+ T cells (not recorded which) from PBMCs. The receptor was isolated from a human donor in good health. The nucleotide sequence reads TGTGCCAGCAGCTTGGGCCGTGGGGGACAGGACAGCTATGGCTACACCTTC. Its protein reads: CASSLGRGGQDSYGYTF. When the CDR3 is completed using the reference TRBV5-5 and TRBJ1-2 genes on either side, the full variable domain is DAGVTQSPTHLIKTRGQQVTLRCSPISGHKSVSWYQQVLGQGPQFIFQYYEKEERGRGNFPDRFSARQFPNYSSELNVNALLLGDSALYLCASSLGRGGQDSYGYTFGSGTRLTVV.